This T cell receptor (beta chain) is from a study of blood T cell repertoires in COVID-19. Participant reports of clinical history set cohort assignment. Profiled with immunoSEQ multiplex PCR; TCRdb holds only in-frame clones, not every one. The sample includes approximately 220,000 clones, around 81% of them seen just once. Germline lookup yields CDR1 MDHEN and CDR2 SYDVKM. The CDR3 length is 15 residues. V gave up 2 bases and J gave up 4 bases, with 11 bases separating them. The sequencing input was PBMCs or T cells enriched from blood (not recorded which). V and J are TRBV28 and TRBJ1-4; a possible D gene is TRBD1 (5 bases). The TCR sequence derives from a woman aged 35 to 49 with acute COVID-19. The CDR3: CASSLGGIGNEKLFF. CDR3 nucleotide sequence: TGTGCCAGCAGTTTAGGGGGGATCGGTAATGAAAAACTGTTTTTT.